This T cell receptor beta chain emerged from a study of cytomegalovirus exposure and HLA in healthy donors. TCRdb keeps only in-frame clones here, not all; method: immunoSEQ multiplex PCR. Counted here are about 130,000 clones, around 90% occurring once; the ten biggest clones make up roughly 6.7%. A word on this clone: The antigen is undetermined.

Study-wide results and caveats: First-cohort TCR clusters tended to co-occur in the approximately 110 validation repertoires, a later analysis found. Many donors carried some public TCRs, although rarity characterized most TCR sequences. A list of roughly 160 TCR beta chains associated with cytomegalovirus was given.

The donors were part of the approximately 130-subject validation cohort, which stood apart from the roughly 700-subject first cohort. The sequenced material came from PBMCs. This sequence was found in a woman under 40 in good health and CMV-seropositive.

The CDR3 sequence: CASSLGLAGQETQYF. The CDR3 DNA sequence: TGTGCCAGCAGCCTGGGACTAGCGGGGCAAGAGACCCAGTACTTC. This rearrangement joins TRBV28 to TRBJ2-5, with 13 bases matching TRBD2. CDR3 length: 15 amino acids. Unmatched junction bases numbered 3, after V lost 6 bases and J lost 2 bases. Germline-derived CDR1 and CDR2 are MDHEN and SYDVKM. Full variable domain (remainder filled in from reference TRBV28 and TRBJ2-5): DVKVTQSSRYLVKRTGEKVFLECVQDMDHENMFWYRQDPGLGLRLIYFSYDVKMKEKGDIPEGYSVSREKKERFSLILESASTNQTSMYLCASSLGLAGQETQYFGPGTRLLVL.